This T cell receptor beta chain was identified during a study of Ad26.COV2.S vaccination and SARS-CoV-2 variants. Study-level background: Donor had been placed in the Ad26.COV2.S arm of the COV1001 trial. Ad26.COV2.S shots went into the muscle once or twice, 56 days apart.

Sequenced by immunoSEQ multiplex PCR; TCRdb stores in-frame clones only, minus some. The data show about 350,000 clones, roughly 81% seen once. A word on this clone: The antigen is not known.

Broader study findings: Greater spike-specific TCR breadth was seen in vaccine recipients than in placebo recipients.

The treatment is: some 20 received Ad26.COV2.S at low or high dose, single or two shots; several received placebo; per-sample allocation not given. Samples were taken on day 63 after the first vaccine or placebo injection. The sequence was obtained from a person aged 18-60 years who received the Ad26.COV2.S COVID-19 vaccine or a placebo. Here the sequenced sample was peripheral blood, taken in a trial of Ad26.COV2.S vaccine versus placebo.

For the CDR3, the DNA is TGTGCCAGCAGCCAAGTAGGGGAGACCCAGTACTTC. Residues: CASSQVGETQYF. This sequence joins TRBV3-1 (or the pseudogene TRBV3-2) and TRBJ2-5; D is ambiguous. Trimming took off 1 base at V and 5 bases at J, with 5 bases between the two ends. This CDR3 is built from 12 residues. From germline, CDR1 is LGHDT and CDR2 YNNKEL (reference sequence).